Sequencing of this TCR beta chain was carried out in a study of CXCR3-negative and CXCR3-positive naive CD8 T cells. Study results and caveats: Hydrophobicity was higher for TRB CDR3s found in CXCR3-positive naive cells than in CXCR3-negative naive cells. For memory CD8+ cells diversity was much lower, but both naive subsets had comparably high diversity.

From germline, CDR1 is MNHEY and CDR2 SVGEGT. This CDR3 is built from 15 residues. To note about this clonotype: Its antigen is unknown.

The libraries of TRB cDNA were prepared using 5' RACE with UMI labels. TCRdb re-called the 5' RACE reads, yielding one record per CDR3 amino acid sequence without DNA. Recorded for this sample: about 60,000 distinct CDR3 sequences. The TCR sequence derives from a human donor in good health. Some clones in this sample may be carry-over from other donors' samples. Input material: naive CXCR3+ CD8+ T cells from blood. Subset defined: CD45RO-CCR7+CD27+CD95- naive CD8+ T cells expressing CXCR3 (TNR3+). V is TRBV6-2 or TRBV6-3 and J is TRBJ2-1; there is no DNA to check the TCRdb D call of TRBD2. The CDR3 sequence is CASTLSGGNYNEQFF.